This passage covers 20 T cell receptor beta chains from one sample sequenced in a study of cytomegalovirus exposure and HLA in healthy donors. This PCR relied on a set of 60 Vbeta primers and 13 Jbeta primers. The method was immunoSEQ multiplex PCR; TCRdb's version includes in-frame clones alone and lacks a portion of them. The sample consists of around 200,000 clones, approximately 81% of them appearing once. The material sequenced was PBMCs. These receptors all stem from a man aged 50-60 years in good health and CMV-seronegative.

This chain connects TRBV6-8 to TRBJ2-7; the match to TRBD2 covers 8 bases. Germline V gene sequence: CDR1 MNHGY, CDR2 SAAAGT. The CDR3 covers 14 residues. V shed 9 bases, J shed 0 bases, and the junction held 7 bases outside the gene matches. The DNA for the CDR3 is TGTGCCAGGGCGGGGGGACTCAGCTCCTACGAGCAGTACTTC. Translated, it gives CARAGGLSSYEQYF.

V gene TRBV4-3 combines with J gene TRBJ2-1; weak D call: TRBD2 (5 bases). Trimming shortened V by 0 bases and J by 3 bases, and 12 bases separated the two germline ends. The CDR3 is 16 residues long. Germline values: CDR1 LGHNA, CDR2 YSLEER. CDR3: CASSQEAARFYNEQFF. The CDR3 DNA reads as TGCGCCAGCAGCCAAGAAGCGGCCAGGTTCTACAATGAGCAGTTCTTC.

The chain uses TRBV5-5 and TRBJ2-5; a weak D match, TRBD1 (6 bases). Germline CDR1 and CDR2: SGHKS and YYEKEE (reference sequence). The CDR3 is 16 amino acids. V was pared by 0 bases and J by 2 bases, with 14 bases between. CDR3 DNA sequence: TGTGCCAGCAGCTTGGGTACCAGGACAGAGCAAGAGACCCAGTACTTC. Its protein is CASSLGTRTEQETQYF. The variable domain in full, with the rest retrieved from reference TRBV5-5 and TRBJ2-5, is DAGVTQSPTHLIKTRGQQVTLRCSPISGHKSVSWYQQVLGQGPQFIFQYYEKEERGRGNFPDRFSARQFPNYSSELNVNALLLGDSALYLCASSLGTRTEQETQYFGPGTRLLVL.

This sequence joins TRBV29-1 and TRBJ2-3, with 11 bases identical to TRBD2. After removal of 7 bases from V and 4 bases from J, the junction contained 7 bases not matched to a gene. CDR1 is SQVTM, CDR2 ANQGSEA, per germline. CDR3 length: 14 residues. CDR3 protein: CSEASGGRSDTQYF. DNA for the CDR3: TGCAGCGAAGCTAGCGGGGGGAGGTCAGATACGCAGTATTTT.

V is TRBV5-8 and J is TRBJ1-5, with TRBD1 as a possible D gene (6 bases). Germline V gene sequence: CDR1 SGHTS, CDR2 YDEGEE. The CDR3 contains 14 residues. Trimming took 3 bases from V and 7 from J, leaving 14 bases between them. The CDR3: CASSSGVGGQPQHF. The DNA for the CDR3 is TGTGCCAGCAGCTCAGGGGTAGGAGGCCAGCCCCAGCATTTT.

CDR3 sequence reads: CASSVGAGGNEKLFF. The CDR3 DNA is TGTGCCAGCAGCGTAGGGGCAGGGGGGAATGAAAAACTGTTTTTT. The chain combines TRBV9 with TRBJ1-4; 7 bases fit TRBD1. J lost 5 bases, V lost 0 bases, and 4 bases had no gene match. CDR1 and CDR2 from the germline V gene are SGDLS and YYNGEE. The CDR3 has 15 residues.

This clone was counted a few times. The V gene is TRBV9, the J gene TRBJ2-1; 7 bases agree with TRBD2. Germline CDR1 SGDLS, CDR2 YYNGEE. The CDR3 totals 14 residues. The J segment lost 8 bases and the V segment lost 7 bases, leaving 12 bases of the junction unmatched. As DNA, the CDR3 is TGTGCCAGCTCCCCCCCTAGCGGAGGACATGAGCAGTTCTTC. Translated: CASSPPSGGHEQFF.

The chain employs TRBV18 and TRBJ2-3; TRBD1 matches 8 bases. The ends lost 3 bases at V and 4 bases at J; junction bases unmatched: 6. This CDR3 spans 15 amino acids. The germline CDR1 and CDR2 sequences are KGHSH and LQKENI. This CDR3 is CASSPGQELADTQYF. The CDR3 DNA reads TGTGCCAGCTCACCGGGACAGGAGTTAGCAGATACGCAGTATTTT.

In nucleotides, the CDR3 is TGTGCCATCAGTGAGTCGAGGGGGTTTTACAATGAGCAGTTCTTC. Protein product: CAISESRGFYNEQFF. This chain joins TRBV10-3 and TRBJ2-1; a possible D gene is TRBD1 (6 bases). The CDR3 has 15 residues. V was shortened by 0 bases and J by 4 bases, with 10 bases between the two germline ends. The germline CDR1 and CDR2 sequences are ENHRY and SYGVKD.

On this clone itself: Distinct nucleotide sequences in the sample also encode this CDR3. CDR3 sequence (DNA): TGTGCCAGCAGCTCTTCCTCCTACGAGCAGTACTTC. It yields the protein CASSSSSYEQYF. This chain uses TRBV7-2 with TRBJ2-7, with unresolved D. This CDR3 is 12 amino acids long. Trimming left V 4 bases short and J 0 bases short, with 4 bases between. Germline V gives CDR1 SGHTA, CDR2 FQGNSA.

This clone was counted once. This chain links TRBV5-1 with TRBJ2-7; TRBD2 agrees at 11 bases. CDR3 length: 15 amino acids. In germline, CDR1 is SGHRS, CDR2 YFSETQ. The ends lost 2 bases at V and 2 bases at J; junction bases unmatched: 3. The CDR3 DNA is TGCGCCAGCAGCTTAACTAGCGGGGGACCCTACGAGCAGTACTTC. It translates to CASSLTSGGPYEQYF. Variable domain in full (rest from reference TRBV5-1 and TRBJ2-7): KAGVTQTPRYLIKTRGQQVTLSCSPISGHRSVSWYQQTPGQGLQFLFEYFSETQRNKGNFPGRFSGRQFSNSRSEMNVSTLELGDSALYLCASSLTSGGPYEQYFGPGTRLTVT.

The V and J genes are TRBV5-6 and TRBJ1-5; 8 bases are shared with TRBD1. Germline V gives CDR1 SGHDT, CDR2 YYEEEE. The CDR3 sequence is 14 residues long. After removal of 4 bases from V and 8 bases from J, the junction contained 8 bases not matched to a gene. The CDR3: CASSRGQVMKPQHF. The CDR3 coding sequence is TGTGCCAGCAGCAGGGGACAGGTCATGAAGCCCCAGCATTTT.

V usage is TRBV7-2 and J usage is TRBJ2-1; TRBD1 is a possible D gene (5 bases). Germline V gives CDR1 SGHTA, CDR2 FQGNSA. The CDR3 length is 15 residues. V shed 0 bases and J shed 8 bases, with 14 bases lying between them. CDR3: CASSLALSRVDEQFF. CDR3 nucleotide sequence: TGTGCCAGCAGCTTAGCGCTGAGCAGGGTGGATGAGCAGTTCTTC.

J is TRBJ1-6 and V is TRBV2, with D perhaps TRBD1 (5 bases). Trimming removed 6 bases from V and 0 bases from J, with 12 bases in between. CDR3 length: 16 amino acids. From germline, CDR1 is SNHLY and CDR2 FYNNEI. The CDR3 nucleotides read TGTGCCAGCAGCGCGACAGATCCCTCCTATAATTCACCCCTCCACTTT. It specifies CASSATDPSYNSPLHF.

The CDR3 DNA reads TGTGCTAGTGGTTTGCTGACAGGGAGGTATAATTCACCCCTCCACTTT. This sequence encodes CASGLLTGRYNSPLHF. The chain recombines TRBV12-5 with TRBJ1-6; 7 nucleotides match TRBD1. Unmatched junction bases numbered 5, after V lost 2 bases and J lost 4 bases. Germline V lookup: CDR1 LGHNT, CDR2 FRNRAP. The CDR3 consists of 16 residues.

The genes are TRBV5-4 and TRBJ2-2; 10 bases are a match to TRBD2. This CDR3 contains 17 residues. Trimming took 0 bases from V and 3 from J; bases not matched to a gene: 5. The germline V gene has CDR1 SGHNT and CDR2 YYREEE (reference sequence). Written as DNA, the CDR3 is TGTGCCAGCAGCTTGGGAGCGGGGGGGCGTCACACCGGGGAGCTGTTTTTT. Translated: CASSLGAGGRHTGELFF.

This chain links TRBV7-6 with TRBJ1-2, with TRBD1 identical over 8 bases. V lost 5 bases and J lost 0; bases outside the gene matches: 11. Germline V gene data show CDR1 as SGHVS and CDR2 as FNYEAQ. This CDR3 contains 17 residues. The DNA for the CDR3 is TGTGCCAGCAGCCCAATGGGTGGACAGGGCCCTAACTATGGCTACACCTTC. Protein: CASSPMGGQGPNYGYTF. The variable domain in full, completed from reference TRBV7-6 and TRBJ1-2, reads GAGVSQSPRYKVTKRGQDVALRCDPISGHVSLYWYRQALGQGPEFLTYFNYEAQQDKSGLPNDRFSAERPEGSISTLTIQRTEQRDSAMYRCASSPMGGQGPNYGYTFGSGTRLTVV.

The CDR3 sequence: CASSLNSFYEQYF. The DNA for the CDR3 is TGTGCCAGCAGCTTAAATAGCTTCTACGAGCAGTACTTC. This chain connects TRBV7-6 to TRBJ2-7, with D unresolved. Trimming took 2 bases from V and 3 from J, leaving 8 bases between them. Germline V gene sequence: CDR1 SGHVS, CDR2 FNYEAQ. There are 13 residues in the CDR3.

This clone was counted once. The genes are TRBV2 and TRBJ1-2; tentative D call: TRBD1 (5 bases). The V end lost 2 bases, the J end lost 0 bases, and 10 bases lay between the germline ends. Per the germline V gene, CDR1 is SNHLY and CDR2 is FYNNEI. The CDR3 extends over 15 amino acids. The CDR3: CASSERPGTNYGYTF. The CDR3 DNA is TGTGCCAGCAGTGAACGGCCAGGGACTAACTATGGCTACACCTTC.

This clone was seen only a few times. The V gene is TRBV14, the J gene TRBJ1-2; 7 bases fit TRBD1. The CDR3 has 14 residues. Germline V gene lookup returns CDR1 SGHDN and CDR2 FVKESK. V lost 4 bases to trimming and J lost 8 bases; unmatched junction nucleotides: 10. In DNA, the CDR3 is TGTGCCAGCAGCCGGGAAGACAGGGTGAACGGCTACACCTTC. It codes for CASSREDRVNGYTF.